Presented here are 16 T cell receptor beta chains from one specimen sequenced in a study of blood T cell repertoires in COVID-19. The repertoire was sequenced with immunoSEQ multiplex PCR; TCRdb's copy has only in-frame clones and lacks some. In the table there are around 300,000 clones, under 90% of which are singletons. What was sequenced was peripheral blood. The receptors stem from a man aged 50 to 60 with acute or convalescent COVID-19.

This chain uses TRBV18 with TRBJ2-1; no clear D gene. CDR1 and CDR2 (germline): KGHSH, LQKENI. V lost 1 base and J 5 bases, leaving 9 bases between the germline ends. The CDR3 contains 14 residues. The CDR3 region is CASSPLQANNEQFF. For the CDR3, the DNA is TGTGCCAGCTCACCACTTCAGGCTAACAATGAGCAGTTCTTC.

J is TRBJ1-1 and V is TRBV5-1; 9 nucleotides agree with TRBD1. The germline CDR1 and CDR2 sequences are SGHRS and YFSETQ. V was pared by 4 bases and J by 3 bases, with 4 bases of the junction left unmatched. This CDR3 is built from 14 residues. The CDR3 DNA is TGCGCCAGCAGCCCAAGGACAGGGGACACTGAAGCTTTCTTT. Protein product: CASSPRTGDTEAFF.

This chain uses TRBV7-9 with TRBJ1-5, with a possible D match to TRBD1 (5 bases). Germline V lookup: CDR1 SEHNR, CDR2 FQNEAQ (reference sequence). CDR3 size: 15 residues. V lost 2 bases and J lost 6, with 14 bases in between. CDR3 sequence reads: CASSLIGKGPQPQHF. DNA for the CDR3: TGTGCCAGCAGCTTAATCGGCAAGGGGCCTCAGCCCCAGCATTTT.

CDR3 residues: CASTNSRAHYEQYF. The CDR3 region has the DNA TGTGCCAGCACCAATTCGAGGGCACACTACGAGCAGTACTTC. The chain carries TRBV6-5 and TRBJ2-7, with a weak D call TRBD2 (5 bases). The CDR3 sequence is 14 residues long. Germline CDR1 MNHEY, CDR2 SVGAGI. V was cut by 7 bases and J by 3 bases, with 16 bases left in between.

The chain links TRBV19 to TRBJ1-5; no clear D. Germline CDR1 is LNHDA and CDR2 is SQIVND (reference sequence). Trimming cost V 7 bases and J 4 bases, with 17 bases left between them. The CDR3 is 15 residues long. The CDR3 loop reads CASNLGGRANQPQHF. For the CDR3, the DNA is TGTGCCAGTAACCTCGGCGGGAGGGCTAATCAGCCCCAGCATTTT.

This sequence joins TRBV5-4 and TRBJ1-2; TRBD1 might be the D (5 bases). CDR3 length equals 13 residues. Trimming took 4 bases from V and 1 from J, leaving 8 bases between them. From germline, CDR1 is SGHNT and CDR2 YYREEE (reference sequence). The CDR3 spells CASSRGGNYGYTF. The CDR3 DNA reads TGTGCCAGCAGCCGGGGGGGTAACTATGGCTACACCTTC.

This clone was seen a single time. The V gene is TRBV19, the J gene TRBJ1-2; D is unclear. The length of the CDR3 is 14 residues. Deletions cut 1 base from V and 5 bases from J, with 11 bases between. Looked up from germline, CDR1 is LNHDA and CDR2 is SQIVND (reference sequence). CDR3 loop: CASSIGRVEYGYTF. In nucleotides, the CDR3 is TGTGCCAGTAGTATAGGCCGAGTAGAATATGGCTACACCTTC.

The rearrangement joins TRBV11-3 to TRBJ2-7; D unresolved. The V gene's germline CDR1 is SGHNT and CDR2 YENEEA. With 0 bases removed from V and 0 bases from J, the gap between germline ends came to 6 bases. The CDR3 length is 14 residues. Written as DNA, the CDR3 is TGTGCCAGCAGCTTAGATCTGTTCTCCTACGAGCAGTACTTC. It translates to CASSLDLFSYEQYF.

V is TRBV5-5 and J is TRBJ2-2, with 7 positions matching TRBD1. In germline, CDR1 is SGHKS, CDR2 YYEKEE (reference sequence). This CDR3 comprises 15 residues. V lost 4 bases to trimming and J lost 6 bases; unmatched junction nucleotides: 9. As DNA, the CDR3 is TGTGCCAGCAGCGATCAGGGGGAGTGGGCCGGGGAGCTGTTTTTT. As protein: CASSDQGEWAGELFF.

The chain couples TRBV3-1 (or the pseudogene TRBV3-2) to TRBJ1-2, with 7 bases lining up with TRBD1. V dropped 4 bases and J dropped 6; count of bases not matched to a gene: 2. The length of the CDR3 is 12 residues. CDR1 and CDR2 (germline): LGHDT, YNNKEL (reference sequence). The CDR3 DNA sequence: TGTGCCAGCAGCCCTACAGGGGATGGCTACACCTTC. Its translation: CASSPTGDGYTF.

This chain uses TRBV10-3 with TRBJ2-5; 7 nucleotides line up with TRBD2. Trimming at V came to 6 bases and at J to 0 bases, leaving 4 bases not matched to a gene. CDR3 length: 14 residues. The germline V gene has CDR1 ENHRY and CDR2 SYGVKD. The CDR3 sequence is CAIRSGTNQETQYF. The CDR3 DNA follows: TGTGCCATCAGAAGTGGGACTAACCAAGAGACCCAGTACTTC.

The CDR3 sequence is CASSLNRRGYEQFF. The CDR3 DNA is TGTGCCAGCAGCTTAAACCGGCGGGGATATGAGCAGTTCTTC. The rearrangement joins TRBV7-3 to TRBJ2-1; possibly TRBD2 for D (6 bases). Germline values: CDR1 SGHTA, CDR2 FQGTGA. CDR3 size: 14 residues. The ends were cut back, 1 base at V and 8 bases at J, with 12 bases in the middle.

This chain connects TRBV6-5 to TRBJ1-2; D uncertain. This CDR3 region has 10 residues. V gave up 8 bases and J gave up 3 bases, with 4 bases separating them. The V gene's germline CDR1 is MNHEY and CDR2 SVGAGI. This CDR3 reads CASQDYGYTF. The DNA of the CDR3 is TGTGCCAGCCAGGACTATGGCTACACCTTC.

The V call is TRBV12-3 or TRBV12-4, the J call TRBJ1-2; D remains ambiguous. V was cut by 1 base and J by 4 bases, with 7 bases left in between. The length of the CDR3 is 13 residues. In nucleotides, the CDR3 is TGTGCCAGCAGTTTAGGGCAGTTCTATGGCTACACCTTC. It translates to CASSLGQFYGYTF.

This clone was observed once. The genes are TRBV5-1 and TRBJ2-1; TRBD2 might be the D (5 bases). The V and J ends lost 4 bases and 7 bases respectively, with 21 bases between them. The CDR3 is 16 residues long. Germline CDR1 SGHRS, CDR2 YFSETQ. CDR3 in DNA: TGCGCCAGCAGCCCGGGGAGTTCCCCCCGGGTTAATGAGCAGTTCTTC. It encodes CASSPGSSPRVNEQFF.

V is TRBV9 and J is TRBJ2-3; unclear D gene. This CDR3 comprises 14 residues. Germline CDR1 SGDLS, CDR2 YYNGEE. The ends were cut back, 4 bases at V and 4 bases at J, with 13 bases in the middle. The CDR3 protein is CASSPYWSADTQYF. The CDR3 DNA sequence: TGTGCCAGCAGCCCCTACTGGAGCGCAGATACGCAGTATTTT.